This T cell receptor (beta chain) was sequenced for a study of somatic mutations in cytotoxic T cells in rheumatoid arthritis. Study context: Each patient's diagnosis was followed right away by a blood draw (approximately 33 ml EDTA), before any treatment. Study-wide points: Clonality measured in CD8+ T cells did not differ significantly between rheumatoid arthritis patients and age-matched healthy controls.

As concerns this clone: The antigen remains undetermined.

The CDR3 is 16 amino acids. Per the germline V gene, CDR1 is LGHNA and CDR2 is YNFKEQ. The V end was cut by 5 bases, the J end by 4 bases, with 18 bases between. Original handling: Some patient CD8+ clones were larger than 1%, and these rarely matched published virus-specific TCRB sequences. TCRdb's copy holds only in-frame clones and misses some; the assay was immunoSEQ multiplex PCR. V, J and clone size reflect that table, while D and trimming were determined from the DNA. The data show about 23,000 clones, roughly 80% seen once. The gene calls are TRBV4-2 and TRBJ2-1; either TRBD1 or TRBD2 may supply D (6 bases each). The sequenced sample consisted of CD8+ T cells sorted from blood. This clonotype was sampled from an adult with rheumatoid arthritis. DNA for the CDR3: TGTGCCAGCAGCTCGAGAGCCGGGGGCCAATACAATGAGCAGTTCTTC. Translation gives CASSSRAGGQYNEQFF.